The rows below give T cell receptor beta chains drawn from one sample of a study of T cell changes during pregnancy in multiple sclerosis. TCRdb's copy holds only in-frame clones and misses some; the assay was immunoSEQ multiplex PCR. This repertoire shows over 100,000 clones, 80% to 95% found once; its top ten account for about 1.5%. The sample in question was peripheral blood, obtained in the third trimester of pregnancy. These receptors all stem from a female donor with multiple sclerosis, enrolled in a pregnancy study. Each CDR3 is given with its conserved first and last residue. The D gene is left open where the match is weak. For some rows the clone size is stated as once, few or many, or as a class when expanded; others skip it.

clone_size | d_call | j_call | v_call | cdr3_aa | cdr3_nt
- | TRBD1 | TRBJ2-5 | TRBV2 | CASSGDRGEKTQYF | TGTGCCAGCAGTGGAGACAGGGGTGAAAAGACCCAGTACTTC
few | - | TRBJ1-1 | TRBV10-3 | CAATPRQAHDEAFF | TGTGCCGCCACCCCCAGACAGGCCCATGATGAAGCTTTCTTT
- | TRBD1 | TRBJ2-7 | TRBV5-6 | CASSQLSTGSGDEQYF | TGTGCCAGCAGCCAACTTTCGACAGGGAGCGGAGACGAGCAGTACTTC
once | TRBD2 | TRBJ2-1 | TRBV28 | CASSFQAGGSYNEQFF | TGTGCCAGCAGTTTTCAAGCGGGAGGGTCCTACAATGAGCAGTTCTTC
- | - | TRBJ1-2 | TRBV27 | CASSPHRVYGYTF | TGTGCCAGCAGTCCTCACAGGGTCTATGGCTACACCTTC
- | - | TRBJ2-1 | TRBV7-9 | CASSLSRGYNEQFF | TGTGCCAGCAGCTTAAGCAGGGGTTACAATGAGCAGTTCTTC
- | - | TRBJ2-7 | TRBV28 | CASGAGLSYEQYF | TGTGCCAGCGGTGCGGGACTCTCTTACGAGCAGTACTTC
- | - | TRBJ2-7 | TRBV19 | CASSIKGRYEQYF | TGTGCCAGTAGTATAAAGGGGAGGTACGAGCAGTACTTC
- | - | TRBJ1-5 | TRBV19 | CASSSGRGSNQPQHF | TGTGCCAGTAGCTCAGGGCGAGGAAGCAATCAGCCCCAGCATTTT
- | - | TRBJ1-2 | TRBV6-5 | CASSRTVGYGYTF | TGTGCCAGCAGTAGGACAGTCGGCTATGGCTACACCTTC
- | - | TRBJ1-1 | TRBV19 | CASSDETPGTEAFF | TGTGCCAGTAGTGACGAGACCCCGGGGACTGAAGCTTTCTTT
- | - | TRBJ2-2 | TRBV1 | CTSSPDVTGNTGELFF | TGCACCAGCAGCCCTGATGTAACAGGGAACACCGGGGAGCTGTTTTTT
medium-sized | TRBD1 | TRBJ1-1 | TRBV2 | CASRKQGRNTEAFF | TGTGCCAGCAGGAAACAGGGGAGGAACACTGAAGCTTTCTTT
- | TRBD1 | TRBJ1-2 | TRBV4-1 | CASSPYFDRVDYGYTF | TGCGCCAGCAGCCCCTACTTCGACAGGGTAGACTATGGCTACACCTTC
- | - | TRBJ1-3 | TRBV10-2 | CASSGVGSGNTIYF | TGCGCCAGCAGCGGGGTCGGCTCTGGAAACACCATATATTTT
once | TRBD1 | TRBJ1-1 | TRBV2 | CASSEVTGSRRVTEAFF | TGTGCCAGCAGTGAGGTGACAGGGAGTCGTCGGGTCACTGAAGCTTTCTTT
- | - | TRBJ1-1 | TRBV30 | CAWRSPELRRAFF | TGTGCCTGGAGGTCGCCAGAACTCAGGCGAGCTTTCTTT
- | - | TRBJ1-5 | TRBV21-1 | CASSKAQLGQRFSGNQPQHF | TGTGCCAGCAGCAAAGCGCAGCTCGGACAGCGTTTTAGTGGCAATCAGCCCCAGCATTTT
- | - | TRBJ2-3 | TRBV29-1 | CSVVQSGDTQYF | TGCAGCGTTGTACAGTCGGGGGATACGCAGTATTTT
once | - | TRBJ1-6 | TRBV30 | CAWSVLGRSLHF | TGTGCCTGGAGTGTTCTTGGCAGGTCGCTCCACTTT
- | - | TRBJ2-1 | TRBV10-3 | CAISDTEKGDEQFF | TGTGCCATCAGTGACACCGAAAAAGGGGATGAGCAGTTCTTC
- | TRBD1 | TRBJ2-2 | TRBV9 | CASSVGQGDHAGELFF | TGTGCCAGCAGCGTTGGACAGGGGGATCATGCCGGGGAGCTGTTTTTT
- | - | TRBJ2-5 | TRBV7-9 | CASSGNPEGETQYF | TGTGCCAGCAGCGGAAACCCTGAGGGAGAGACCCAGTACTTC
- | TRBD2 | TRBJ2-2 | TRBV5-4 | CASSSQTSGSNTGELFF | TGTGCCAGCAGCTCCCAAACTAGCGGGTCGAACACCGGGGAGCTGTTTTTT
- | TRBD1 | TRBJ1-2 | TRBV28 | CASSQGGRRGYTF | TGTGCCAGCAGTCAGGGGGGCCGGCGCGGCTACACCTTC
- | TRBD1 | TRBJ2-1 | TRBV27 | CASSLVTGQYNEQFF | TGTGCCAGCAGTTTAGTAACGGGACAGTACAATGAGCAGTTCTTC
- | - | TRBJ1-1 | TRBV15 | CATSLDKRFNTEAFF | TGTGCCACCAGCCTGGATAAGAGGTTTAACACTGAAGCTTTCTTT
few | - | TRBJ1-5 | TRBV10-1 | CASSESGGRNQPQHF | TGCGCCAGCAGTGAGTCGGGGGGGCGGAATCAGCCCCAGCATTTT
- | TRBD1 | TRBJ1-5 | TRBV30 | CAWGTGDGNQPQHF | TGTGCCTGGGGGACAGGGGATGGCAATCAGCCCCAGCATTTT
- | - | TRBJ2-3 | TRBV5-1 | CASSFLQGTDTQYF | TGCGCCAGCAGCTTCTTGCAGGGAACAGATACGCAGTATTTT
- | - | TRBJ2-5 | TRBV5-1 | CASSFRGETQYF | TGCGCCAGCAGCTTTAGAGGGGAGACCCAGTACTTC
- | TRBD2 | TRBJ2-1 | TRBV5-1 | CASSFVAGGPNEQFF | TGCGCCAGCAGCTTCGTAGCGGGAGGACCCAATGAGCAGTTCTTC
- | TRBD2 | TRBJ2-3 | TRBV18 | CASSPLGGGHTDTQYF | TGTGCCAGCTCACCTCTTGGCGGGGGGCACACAGATACGCAGTATTTT
- | TRBD1 | TRBJ2-7 | TRBV7-8 | CASSLIPGQVLYEQYF | TGTGCCAGCAGCTTAATACCGGGACAGGTACTCTACGAGCAGTACTTC
- | TRBD1 | TRBJ2-7 | TRBV13 | CASSPDQGVAYEQYF | TGTGCCAGCAGCCCTGATCAGGGGGTGGCCTACGAGCAGTACTTC
once | - | TRBJ1-1 | TRBV6-6 | CASRSTLNTEAFF | TGTGCCAGCCGGAGCACATTGAACACTGAAGCTTTCTTT
- | TRBD1 | TRBJ1-5 | TRBV6-5 | CASRIDRGQPQHF | TGTGCCAGCAGGATTGACAGGGGACAGCCCCAGCATTTT
- | TRBD1 | TRBJ1-2 | TRBV6-1 | CASSEETGGDYGYTF | TGTGCCAGCAGTGAAGAGACAGGGGGTGACTATGGCTACACCTTC
- | - | TRBJ1-3 | TRBV28 | CASVKNTIYF | TGTGCCAGCGTCAAAAACACCATATATTTT
- | TRBD2 | TRBJ2-7 | TRBV9 | CASSLGLAGVEQYF | TGTGCCAGCAGCTTGGGACTAGCGGGAGTCGAGCAGTACTTC